This is a list of T cell receptor beta chains from one sample in a study of T cells after yellow fever vaccination. From the 5' RACE reads, TCRdb called clonotypes with MiXCR, one entry per CDR3 protein. The sample has some 400,000 distinct CDR3 sequences; about 19% are singletons. The sample in question was PBMCs, obtained before the yellow fever booster vaccination. These receptors came from a man between 18 and 35 years old who received the YFV17D yellow fever vaccine. Both conserved end residues are part of each CDR3. Each record gives: V gene, J gene, D gene, clone size, CDR3 protein, CDR3 DNA. A D gene is named only where the DNA matches it firmly. The size field is filled for only some rows; it gives once, few, many or a size class.

v_gene: TRBV24-1
j_gene: TRBJ2-3
d_gene: .
abundance: .
CDR3aa: CATSDSRGSPSADTQYF
CDR3nt: TGTGCCACCAGTGACTCCCGGGGCAGCCCGTCTGCAGATACGCAGTATTTT

v_gene: TRBV5-1
j_gene: TRBJ1-1
d_gene: .
abundance: few
CDR3aa: CASSLEPRYHWDTEAFF
CDR3nt: TGCGCCAGCAGCTTGGAGCCACGGTACCATTGGGACACTGAAGCTTTCTTT

v_gene: TRBV15
j_gene: TRBJ2-7
d_gene: .
abundance: .
CDR3aa: CATSGRVVDEQYF
CDR3nt: TGTGCCACCAGCGGTAGGGTCGTCGACGAGCAGTACTTC

v_gene: TRBV12-3/TRBV12-4
j_gene: TRBJ2-5
d_gene: TRBD1
abundance: many
CDR3aa: CASSRDRQETQYF
CDR3nt: TGTGCCAGCAGCCGGGACAGGCAAGAGACCCAGTACTTC

v_gene: TRBV12-3/TRBV12-4
j_gene: TRBJ2-2
d_gene: .
abundance: .
CDR3aa: CASSFASNTGELFF
CDR3nt: TGTGCCAGCAGTTTCGCCTCGAACACCGGGGAGCTGTTTTTT

v_gene: TRBV6-5
j_gene: TRBJ1-4
d_gene: TRBD1
abundance: .
CDR3aa: CASSYNRGGEKLFF
CDR3nt: TGTGCCAGCAGTTACAACAGGGGAGGGGAAAAACTGTTTTTT

v_gene: TRBV5-6
j_gene: TRBJ2-1
d_gene: .
abundance: .
CDR3aa: CAGHRRGLGEQFF
CDR3nt: TGTGCCGGCCATAGGCGGGGGCTCGGAGAGCAGTTCTTC

v_gene: TRBV7-9
j_gene: TRBJ1-1
d_gene: TRBD1
abundance: .
CDR3aa: CASSLAGTVLHTEAFF
CDR3nt: TGTGCCAGCAGCTTAGCTGGGACAGTCCTACACACTGAAGCTTTCTTT

v_gene: TRBV6-1
j_gene: TRBJ2-5
d_gene: TRBD2
abundance: .
CDR3aa: CASSEAWGLAGAEETQYF
CDR3nt: TGTGCCAGCAGTGAAGCATGGGGGCTAGCGGGGGCCGAAGAGACCCAGTACTTC

v_gene: TRBV5-6
j_gene: TRBJ2-5
d_gene: .
abundance: .
CDR3aa: CASSFDPGLQGETQYF
CDR3nt: TGTGCCAGCAGCTTTGACCCCGGGCTGCAAGGGGAGACCCAGTACTTC

v_gene: TRBV20-1
j_gene: TRBJ1-2
d_gene: .
abundance: .
CDR3aa: CSPRPGAHGYTF
CDR3nt: TGCAGTCCCCGACCAGGGGCTCATGGCTACACCTTC

v_gene: TRBV11-2
j_gene: TRBJ2-5
d_gene: .
abundance: .
CDR3aa: CASSWTFEETQYF
CDR3nt: TGTGCCAGCAGCTGGACGTTTGAAGAGACCCAGTACTTC

v_gene: TRBV7-9
j_gene: TRBJ1-1
d_gene: TRBD1
abundance: few
CDR3aa: CASSLYRGRETEAFF
CDR3nt: TGTGCCAGCAGCTTATACAGGGGGCGAGAGACTGAAGCTTTCTTT

v_gene: TRBV7-2
j_gene: TRBJ2-5
d_gene: TRBD2
abundance: .
CDR3aa: CASSFGLAGGMGETQYF
CDR3nt: TGTGCCAGCAGCTTTGGACTAGCGGGGGGGATGGGGGAGACCCAGTACTTC

v_gene: TRBV4-3
j_gene: TRBJ1-3
d_gene: .
abundance: few
CDR3aa: CASSQVNGHSGNTIYF
CDR3nt: TGCGCCAGCAGCCAAGTTAACGGCCACTCTGGAAACACCATATATTTT

v_gene: TRBV7-9
j_gene: TRBJ1-1
d_gene: .
abundance: .
CDR3aa: CASSLGDSRWVAFF
CDR3nt: TGTGCCAGCAGCTTAGGAGACTCGCGGTGGGTAGCTTTCTTT

v_gene: TRBV4-2
j_gene: TRBJ2-5
d_gene: .
abundance: .
CDR3aa: CASSHRDTQETQYF
CDR3nt: TGTGCCAGCAGCCATCGGGACACTCAAGAGACCCAGTACTTC

v_gene: TRBV9
j_gene: TRBJ1-3
d_gene: .
abundance: few
CDR3aa: CASSVTGSGNTIYF
CDR3nt: TGTGCCAGCAGCGTCACAGGGTCTGGAAACACCATATATTTT

v_gene: TRBV14
j_gene: TRBJ1-2
d_gene: .
abundance: .
CDR3aa: CASSQDVSGAGYGYTF
CDR3nt: TGTGCCAGCAGCCAAGATGTATCGGGGGCTGGTTATGGCTACACCTTC

v_gene: TRBV11-2
j_gene: TRBJ2-3
d_gene: TRBD1
abundance: .
CDR3aa: CASSFVGQGGDTQYF
CDR3nt: TGTGCCAGCAGCTTCGTCGGACAGGGAGGAGATACGCAGTATTTT

v_gene: TRBV7-6
j_gene: TRBJ2-2
d_gene: TRBD2
abundance: .
CDR3aa: CASSFVMSGGNTGELFF
CDR3nt: TGTGCCAGCAGCTTCGTTATGTCGGGGGGGAACACCGGGGAGCTGTTTTTT

v_gene: TRBV7-9
j_gene: TRBJ1-1
d_gene: .
abundance: few
CDR3aa: CASSFEWRHDATEAFF
CDR3nt: TGTGCCAGCAGCTTCGAATGGCGGCATGATGCCACTGAAGCTTTCTTT

v_gene: TRBV28
j_gene: TRBJ1-3
d_gene: .
abundance: .
CDR3aa: CASQGFTGNTIYF
CDR3nt: TGTGCCAGCCAGGGGTTCACTGGAAACACCATATATTTT

v_gene: TRBV29-1
j_gene: TRBJ2-2
d_gene: .
abundance: many
CDR3aa: CSGRDPNTGELFF
CDR3nt: TGCAGCGGGCGGGACCCTAACACCGGGGAGCTGTTTTTT

v_gene: TRBV27
j_gene: TRBJ1-2
d_gene: .
abundance: few
CDR3aa: CASSIGLLYGYTF
CDR3nt: TGTGCCAGCAGCATCGGGCTCCTCTATGGCTACACCTTC

v_gene: TRBV5-5
j_gene: TRBJ1-4
d_gene: .
abundance: few
CDR3aa: CASSLGVAEKLFF
CDR3nt: TGTGCCAGCAGCTTGGGGGTGGCTGAAAAACTGTTTTTT

v_gene: TRBV6-2/TRBV6-3
j_gene: TRBJ2-5
d_gene: .
abundance: .
CDR3aa: CASSPGYVTQYF
CDR3nt: TGTGCCAGCAGCCCCGGTTACGTGACCCAGTACTTC

v_gene: TRBV7-2
j_gene: TRBJ2-5
d_gene: .
abundance: .
CDR3aa: CASSGLLDQETQYF
CDR3nt: TGTGCCAGCAGCGGGCTTTTGGACCAAGAGACCCAGTACTTC